The clone carrying this TCR beta chain has a handful of counts. The people who gave samples were healthy Caucasians from Russia, aged roughly 6 to 90. The data derive from a study of blood T cells in healthy people across ages. The CDR3 length is 17 residues. Trimming at V came to 3 bases and at J to 0 bases, leaving 5 bases not matched to a gene. Germline lookup yields CDR1 SGHRS and CDR2 YFSETQ. A second PCR, run for roughly 7 to 12 cycles, used a sample-barcoded 5' primer plus a J-beta primer mix. TCRdb reanalysed the 5' RACE reads using MiXCR and keeps one entry per CDR3 protein. The sample carries hundreds of thousands of distinct CDR3 sequences, around 41% recorded once.

The sample taken for sequencing was blood. The sequence came from a man older than 75 in good health. This chain uses TRBV5-1 with TRBJ2-1; TRBD2 matches 11 bases. The CDR3 DNA follows: TGCGCCAGCAGCTGGGGACTAGCGGAGAGCTCCTACAATGAGCAGTTCTTC. The encoded protein is CASSWGLAESSYNEQFF.